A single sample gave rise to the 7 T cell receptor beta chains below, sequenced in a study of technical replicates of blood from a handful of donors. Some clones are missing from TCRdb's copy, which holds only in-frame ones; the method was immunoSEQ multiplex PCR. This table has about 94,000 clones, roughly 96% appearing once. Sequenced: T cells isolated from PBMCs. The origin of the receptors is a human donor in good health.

The CDR3 DNA follows: TGTGCCAGCAGCGTTGGGACAGGATGGTCAATCACTGAAGCTTTCTTT. Translation gives CASSVGTGWSITEAFF. The V gene is TRBV9, the J gene TRBJ1-1; 8 bases align to TRBD1. V shed 2 bases and J 4 bases; nucleotides not matched to a gene: 10. Per germline, CDR1 SGDLS and CDR2 YYNGEE. The CDR3 is 16 residues long.

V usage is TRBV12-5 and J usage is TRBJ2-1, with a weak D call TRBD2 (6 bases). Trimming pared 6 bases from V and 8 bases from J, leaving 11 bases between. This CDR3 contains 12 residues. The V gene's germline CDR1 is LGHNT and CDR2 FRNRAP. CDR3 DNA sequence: TGTGCTAGTGGGACTAGTTGGGATGAGCAGTTCTTC. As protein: CASGTSWDEQFF.

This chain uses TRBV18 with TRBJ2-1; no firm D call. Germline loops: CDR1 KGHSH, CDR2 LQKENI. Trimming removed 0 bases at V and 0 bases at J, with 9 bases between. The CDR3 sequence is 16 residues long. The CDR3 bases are TGTGCCAGCTCACCACCGCCGGGTAGCTCCTACAATGAGCAGTTCTTC. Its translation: CASSPPPGSSYNEQFF.

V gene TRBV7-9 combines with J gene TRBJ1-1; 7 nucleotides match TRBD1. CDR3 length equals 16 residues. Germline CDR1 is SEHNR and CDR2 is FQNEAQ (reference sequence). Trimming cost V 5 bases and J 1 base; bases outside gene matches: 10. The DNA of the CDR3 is TGTGCCAGCAGCCCCACCATGACAGGGCAGAACACTGAAGCTTTCTTT. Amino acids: CASSPTMTGQNTEAFF.

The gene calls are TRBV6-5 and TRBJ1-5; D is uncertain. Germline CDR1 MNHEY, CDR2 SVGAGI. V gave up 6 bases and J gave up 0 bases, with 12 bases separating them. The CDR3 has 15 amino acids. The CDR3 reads CASSKESYSNQPQHF. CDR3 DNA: TGTGCCAGCAGCAAAGAGTCGTATAGCAATCAGCCCCAGCATTTT.

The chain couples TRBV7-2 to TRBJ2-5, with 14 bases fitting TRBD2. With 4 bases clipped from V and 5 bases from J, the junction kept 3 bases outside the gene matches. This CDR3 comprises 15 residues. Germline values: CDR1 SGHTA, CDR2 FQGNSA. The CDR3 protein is CASSSRLAGGETQYF. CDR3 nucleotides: TGTGCCAGCAGCTCTAGACTAGCGGGGGGGGAGACCCAGTACTTC.

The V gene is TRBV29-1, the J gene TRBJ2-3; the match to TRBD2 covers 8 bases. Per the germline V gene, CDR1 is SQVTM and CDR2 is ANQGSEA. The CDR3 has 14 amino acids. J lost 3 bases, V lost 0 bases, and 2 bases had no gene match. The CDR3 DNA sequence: TGCAGCGTTGAAGACAGCGGGAGAACAGATACGCAGTATTTT. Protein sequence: CSVEDSGRTDTQYF.